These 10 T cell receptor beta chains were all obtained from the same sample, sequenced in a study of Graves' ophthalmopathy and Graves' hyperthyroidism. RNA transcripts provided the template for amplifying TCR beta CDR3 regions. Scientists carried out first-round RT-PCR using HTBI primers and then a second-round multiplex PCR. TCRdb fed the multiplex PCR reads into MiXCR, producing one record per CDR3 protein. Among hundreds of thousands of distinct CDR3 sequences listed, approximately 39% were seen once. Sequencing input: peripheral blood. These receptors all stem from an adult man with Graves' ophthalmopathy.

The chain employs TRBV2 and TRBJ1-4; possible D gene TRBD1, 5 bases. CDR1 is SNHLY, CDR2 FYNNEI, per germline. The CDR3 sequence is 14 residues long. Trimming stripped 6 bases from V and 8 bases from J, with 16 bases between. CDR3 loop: CASREGQGNEKLFF. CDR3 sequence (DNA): TGTGCCAGCAGGGAGGGTCAGGGAAACGAAAAACTGTTTTTT.

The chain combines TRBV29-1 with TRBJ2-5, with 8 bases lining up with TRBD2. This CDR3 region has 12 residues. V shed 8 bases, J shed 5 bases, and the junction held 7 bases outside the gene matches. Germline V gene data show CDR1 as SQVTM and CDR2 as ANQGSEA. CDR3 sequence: CSTGGGWETQYF. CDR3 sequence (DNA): TGCAGCACCGGGGGGGGGTGGGAGACCCAGTACTTC.

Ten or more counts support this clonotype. This CDR3 reads CASSGLRNTIYF. The CDR3 DNA sequence: TGTGCCAGCAGCGGATTGCGAAACACCATATATTTT. The rearrangement links TRBV7-9 to TRBJ1-3; D is unresolved. Germline V lookup: CDR1 SEHNR, CDR2 FQNEAQ (reference sequence). There are 12 residues in the CDR3. V was pared by 5 bases and J by 5 bases, with 7 bases between.

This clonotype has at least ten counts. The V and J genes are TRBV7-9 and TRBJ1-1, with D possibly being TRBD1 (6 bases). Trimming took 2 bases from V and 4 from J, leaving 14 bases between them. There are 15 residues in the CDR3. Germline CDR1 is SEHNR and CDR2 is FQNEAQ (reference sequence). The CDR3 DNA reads TGTGCCAGCAGCTTAATCCTAGGGGGGGGCACTGAAGCTTTCTTT. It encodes CASSLILGGGTEAFF.

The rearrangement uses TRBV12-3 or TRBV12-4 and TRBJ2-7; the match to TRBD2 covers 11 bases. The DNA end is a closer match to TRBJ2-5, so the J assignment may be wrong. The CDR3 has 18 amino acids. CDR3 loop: CASSYTQMTSGDQETQYF. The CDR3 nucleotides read TGTGCCAGCAGTTACACACAAATGACTAGCGGGGACCAAGAGACCCAGTACTTC.

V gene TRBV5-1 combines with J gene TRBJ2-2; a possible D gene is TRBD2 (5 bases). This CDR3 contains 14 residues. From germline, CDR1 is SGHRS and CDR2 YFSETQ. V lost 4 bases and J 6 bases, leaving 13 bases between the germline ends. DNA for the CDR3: TGCGCCAGCAGCCAAGCCGAGGGAGCCGGGGAGCTGTTTTTT. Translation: CASSQAEGAGELFF.

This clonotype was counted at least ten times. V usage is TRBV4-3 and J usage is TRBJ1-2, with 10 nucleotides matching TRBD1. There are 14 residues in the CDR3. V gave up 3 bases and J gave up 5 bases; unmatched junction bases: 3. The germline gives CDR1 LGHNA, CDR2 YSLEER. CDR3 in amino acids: CASSQPGQGYGYTF. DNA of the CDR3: TGCGCCAGCAGCCAGCCGGGACAGGGGTATGGCTACACCTTC.

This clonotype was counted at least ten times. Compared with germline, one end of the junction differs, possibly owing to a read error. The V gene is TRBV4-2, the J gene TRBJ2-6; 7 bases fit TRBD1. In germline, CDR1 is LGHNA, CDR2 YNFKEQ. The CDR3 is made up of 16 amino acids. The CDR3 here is CASSQPRGSGANVLTF. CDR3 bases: TGCGCCAGCAGCCAACCCAGGGGGTCTGGGGCCAACGTCCTGACTTTC.

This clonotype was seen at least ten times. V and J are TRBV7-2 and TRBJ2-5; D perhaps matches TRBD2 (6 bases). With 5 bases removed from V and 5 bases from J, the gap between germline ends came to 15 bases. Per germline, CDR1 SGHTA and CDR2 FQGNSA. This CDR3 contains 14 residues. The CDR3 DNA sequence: TGTGCCAGCAGCCCGGGACTTCAAACGGAGACCCAGTACTTC. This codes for CASSPGLQTETQYF. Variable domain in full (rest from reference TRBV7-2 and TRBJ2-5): GAGVSQSPSNKVTEKGKDVELRCDPISGHTALYWYRQSLGQGLEFLIYFQGNSAPDKSGLPSDRFSAERTGGSVSTLTIQRTQQEDSAVYLCASSPGLQTETQYFGPGTRLLVL.

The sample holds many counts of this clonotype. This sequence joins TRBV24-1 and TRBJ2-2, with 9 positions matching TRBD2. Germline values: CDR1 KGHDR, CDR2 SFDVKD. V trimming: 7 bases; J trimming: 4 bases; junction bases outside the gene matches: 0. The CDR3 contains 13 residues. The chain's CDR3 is CATRAGGTGELFF. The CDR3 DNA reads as TGTGCCACCAGAGCGGGGGGCACCGGGGAGCTGTTTTTT.